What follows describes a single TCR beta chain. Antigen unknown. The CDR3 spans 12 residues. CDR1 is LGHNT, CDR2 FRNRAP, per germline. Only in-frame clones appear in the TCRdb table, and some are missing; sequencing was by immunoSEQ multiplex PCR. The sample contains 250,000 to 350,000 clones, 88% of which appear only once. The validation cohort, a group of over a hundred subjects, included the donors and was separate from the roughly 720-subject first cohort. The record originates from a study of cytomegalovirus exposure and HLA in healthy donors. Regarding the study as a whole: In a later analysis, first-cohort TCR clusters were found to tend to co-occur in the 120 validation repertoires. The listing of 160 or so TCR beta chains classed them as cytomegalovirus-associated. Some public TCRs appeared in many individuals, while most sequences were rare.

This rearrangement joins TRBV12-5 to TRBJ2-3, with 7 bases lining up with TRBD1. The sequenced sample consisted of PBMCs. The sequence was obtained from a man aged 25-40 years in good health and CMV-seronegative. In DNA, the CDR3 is TGTCCCGACAGGGAAAGCACAGATACGCAGTATTTT. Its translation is CPDRESTDTQYF.